The 18 T cell receptor beta chains in this list originate from one sample, sequenced in a study of T cell changes during pregnancy in multiple sclerosis (dated 2019 in TCRdb). Library creation used the immunoSEQ multiplex PCR assay. TCRdb took this table from immuneACCESS and kept in-frame rearrangements with V and J called. Such tables lack part of the clones; where checked against another copy, unresolved V genes explain under half of the gap, and the rest is unexplained. The sample yields about 40,000 clones; approximately 89% were counted once. The ten largest clones represent approximately 1.3% of the sample. Sequencing used CD4+ T cells from peripheral blood mononuclear cells, obtained in the first trimester of pregnancy. These receptors came from a female donor with multiple sclerosis, enrolled in a pregnancy study.

This chain uses TRBV28 with TRBJ1-4; D remains ambiguous. CDR1 and CDR2 (germline): MDHEN, SYDVKM. V gave up 2 bases and J gave up 0 bases, with 4 bases separating them. The CDR3 loop spans 14 amino acids. The CDR3, as DNA: TGTGCCAGCAGTTTACCTCCAACTAATGAAAAACTGTTTTTT. It yields the protein CASSLPPTNEKLFF. The whole variable domain, remainder taken from reference TRBV28 and TRBJ1-4, is DVKVTQSSRYLVKRTGEKVFLECVQDMDHENMFWYRQDPGLGLRLIYFSYDVKMKEKGDIPEGYSVSREKKERFSLILESASTNQTSMYLCASSLPPTNEKLFFGSGTQLSVL.

V usage is TRBV9 and J usage is TRBJ1-2; D may be TRBD1 (5 bases). V was trimmed by 2 bases and J by 2 bases, leaving 7 bases between them. CDR3 length: 13 amino acids. CDR1 and CDR2 from the germline V gene are SGDLS and YYNGEE. CDR3 bases: TGTGCCAGCAGCGTTGGGGGGAACTATGGCTACACCTTC. It is translated as CASSVGGNYGYTF.

This chain uses TRBV10-1 with TRBJ1-4; the D gene is possibly TRBD1 (5 bases). CDR3 length equals 13 residues. Trimming took off 0 bases at V and 14 bases at J, with 13 bases between the two ends. The germline V gene encodes CDR1 WNHNN and CDR2 SYGVQD (reference sequence). This chain's CDR3 is CASSESTAGVLFF. The CDR3 nucleotides read TGCGCCAGCAGTGAGTCGACAGCGGGGGTCCTGTTTTTT.

The gene calls are TRBV27 and TRBJ2-1, with D tentatively TRBD2 (6 bases). CDR1 MNHEY and CDR2 SMNVEV come from the germline V gene (reference sequence). The ends were cut back, 5 bases at V and 0 bases at J, with 11 bases in the middle. The CDR3 has 15 residues. The chain's CDR3 is CASSGGKSSYNEQFF. CDR3 DNA: TGTGCCAGCAGTGGGGGGAAAAGCTCCTACAATGAGCAGTTCTTC.

The chain links TRBV14 to TRBJ1-1; no firm D call. The CDR3 is 15 residues long. The V end lost 0 bases, the J end lost 5 bases, and 13 bases lay between the germline ends. Per the germline V gene, CDR1 is SGHDN and CDR2 is FVKESK. The DNA for the CDR3 is TGTGCCAGCAGCCAAGATCTCCCGGGTACTACTGAAGCTTTCTTT. As protein: CASSQDLPGTTEAFF.

The CDR3: CASSMGRDTGELFF. For the CDR3, the DNA is TGTGCCAGTAGTATGGGCAGAGACACCGGGGAGCTGTTTTTT. The rearrangement joins TRBV19 to TRBJ2-2; the D is unclear. V lost 3 bases and J lost 3, with 8 bases in between. CDR1 and CDR2 (germline): LNHDA, SQIVND (reference sequence). The CDR3 loop spans 14 amino acids.

The V and J genes are TRBV7-2 and TRBJ2-5, with TRBD2 matching over 7 bases. Germline V gene data show CDR1 as SGHTA and CDR2 as FQGNSA. J lost 5 bases, V lost 5 bases, and 8 bases had no gene match. The CDR3 sequence is 14 residues long. CDR3 sequence (DNA): TGTGCCAGCAGCCCCAAGTGGGGGGGGGAGACCCAGTACTTC. Translation gives CASSPKWGGETQYF.

The chain links TRBV5-1 to TRBJ1-1, with 9 bases identical to TRBD1. Germline loops: CDR1 SGHRS, CDR2 YFSETQ. Trimming cost V 2 bases and J 4 bases; bases outside gene matches: 6. This CDR3 contains 15 residues. The CDR3 coding sequence is TGCGCCAGCAGCTTCAACAGGGGGCGCGGCACTGAAGCTTTCTTT. It encodes CASSFNRGRGTEAFF.

The chain is built from TRBV18 and TRBJ2-7; D is undetermined. Germline V lookup: CDR1 KGHSH, CDR2 LQKENI. There are 14 residues in the CDR3. V was shortened by 6 bases and J by 0 bases, with 12 bases between the two germline ends. The CDR3 DNA is TGTGCCAGCTCCGGCGGCTCAGCCTCCTACGAGCAGTACTTC. Encoded protein: CASSGGSASYEQYF.

The J gene is TRBJ2-4, the V gene TRBV28; 9 positions agree with TRBD2. This CDR3 region has 14 residues. Trimming at V came to 4 bases and at J to 8 bases, leaving 6 bases not matched to a gene. The germline V gene has CDR1 MDHEN and CDR2 SYDVKM. The CDR3 DNA follows: TGTGCCAGCAGTTCAGGGCCTAGCGGGGACATTCAGTACTTC. Translated, it gives CASSSGPSGDIQYF.

This sequence joins TRBV7-9 and TRBJ2-2; D possibly corresponds to TRBD2 (7 bases). The CDR3 loop spans 19 amino acids. Germline assignment: CDR1 SEHNR and CDR2 FQNEAQ (reference sequence). V was cut by 0 bases and J by 4 bases, with 21 bases left in between. The CDR3 protein is CASSLARLAKGGSTGELFF. DNA for the CDR3: TGTGCCAGCAGCTTAGCGCGGTTGGCCAAGGGGGGGAGCACCGGGGAGCTGTTTTTT.

The V call is TRBV6-5, the J call TRBJ1-1; a possible D gene is TRBD1 (5 bases). The CDR3 consists of 13 residues. V dropped 6 bases and J dropped 1 base, with 9 bases sitting between them. Germline V lookup: CDR1 MNHEY, CDR2 SVGAGI. Written as DNA, the CDR3 is TGTGCCAGCAGGACAGCCGAGAACACTGAAGCTTTCTTT. This codes for CASRTAENTEAFF.

The chain uses TRBV4-3 and TRBJ1-4; possibly TRBD1 for D (6 bases). The V end was cut by 3 bases, the J end by 0 bases, with 11 bases between. CDR3 length: 16 residues. Germline CDR1 LGHNA, CDR2 YSLEER. CDR3 protein: CASSQGAQATNEKLFF. CDR3 nucleotide sequence: TGCGCCAGCAGCCAGGGGGCGCAGGCAACTAATGAAAAACTGTTTTTT.

The V call is TRBV6-1, the J call TRBJ1-5; a weak D match, TRBD1 (5 bases). The CDR3 runs 13 residues. Germline assignment: CDR1 MNHNS and CDR2 SASEGT. The V gene lost 3 bases and the J gene lost 6 bases, with 9 bases spanning the gap. For the CDR3, the DNA is TGTGCCAGCAGTGAGCGACAGTTTCAGCCCCAGCATTTT. Translating gives CASSERQFQPQHF.

This chain joins TRBV5-4 and TRBJ2-1; a possible D gene is TRBD1 (5 bases). Looked up from germline, CDR1 is SGHNT and CDR2 is YYREEE (reference sequence). V was cut by 0 bases and J by 9 bases, with 10 bases left in between. This CDR3 has 13 residues. The CDR3 reads CASSLVREGEQFF. The CDR3 DNA follows: TGTGCCAGCAGCTTGGTCAGGGAAGGTGAGCAGTTCTTC. Full variable domain (missing parts from reference TRBV5-4 and TRBJ2-1): ETGVTQSPTHLIKTRGQQVTLRCSSQSGHNTVSWYQQALGQGPQFIFQYYREEENGRGNFPPRFSGLQFPNYSSELNVNALELDDSALYLCASSLVREGEQFFGPGTRLTVL.

This chain links TRBV15 with TRBJ1-4, with D possibly TRBD1 on 5 matching bases. This CDR3 has 16 residues. V shed 0 bases and J shed 3 bases, with 11 bases lying between them. CDR1 and CDR2 (germline): LNHNV, YYDKDF (reference sequence). CDR3 coding DNA: TGTGCCACCAGCAGAGACGTGGGGCAAGCTAATGAAAAACTGTTTTTT. The encoded protein is CATSRDVGQANEKLFF. Filled out from reference TRBV15 and TRBJ1-4, the complete variable domain reads DAMVIQNPRYQVTQFGKPVTLSCSQTLNHNVMYWYQQKSSQAPKLLFHYYDKDFNNEADTPDNFQSRRPNTSFCFLDIRSPGLGDTAMYLCATSRDVGQANEKLFFGSGTQLSVL.

This sequence joins TRBV11-2 and TRBJ1-1; possibly TRBD1 for D (6 bases). The V and J ends lost 5 bases and 8 bases respectively, with 15 bases between them. Germline V lookup: CDR1 SGHAT, CDR2 FQNNGV. The CDR3 contains 13 residues. Here the CDR3 DNA reads TGTGCCAGCAGCCCCGGGGGGCGGGCCGAAGCTTTCTTT. Translation: CASSPGGRAEAFF.

The V call is TRBV27, the J call TRBJ2-2; no clear D gene. Trimming stripped 3 bases from V and 1 base from J, with 9 bases between. Looked up from germline, CDR1 is MNHEY and CDR2 is SMNVEV (reference sequence). The CDR3 loop spans 15 amino acids. The DNA of the CDR3 is TGTGCCAGCAGTTTGTCCTTCGGGAACACCGGGGAGCTGTTTTTT. This codes for CASSLSFGNTGELFF.